This TCR beta chain was found in a study of CD8+ T cells in alopecia areata. Overall study: Treated patients were given oral tofacitinib, which was dosed at 5 to 10 mg twice daily. Tofacitinib exposure lasted 6 to 18 months, followed by 6 months off drug.

This clone was detected a few times. Its antigen remains unidentified. General observations from the study: On tofacitinib, scalp clonality and expanded CD8+ clones among top 100 fell significantly.

From germline, CDR1 is SQVTM and CDR2 ANQGSEA. The ends were cut back, 5 bases at V and 0 bases at J, with 10 bases in the middle. CDR3 length: 14 amino acids. Treatment: oral pan-JAK inhibitor, 5-10 mg twice daily. cDNA reverse transcribed from extracted RNA served as the sequencing template. Profiling relied on immunoSEQ multiplex PCR, and the TCRdb table lists in-frame clones only, not all of them. The sample consists of about 210,000 clones, approximately 67% of them appearing once. The sequencing used CD4+ T cells sorted from blood, collected around week 44, from a patient treated with tofacitinib. The origin of this receptor is a human donor with alopecia areata. The chain joins TRBV29-1 to TRBJ2-2; TRBD1 is a possible D gene (5 bases). This CDR3 reads CSVLGRANTGELFF. In DNA, the CDR3 is TGCAGCGTTTTAGGCAGGGCGAACACCGGGGAGCTGTTTTTT.